Many counts were recorded for the clone carrying this T cell receptor beta chain. Investigators prepared the TCR beta libraries by applying iRepertoire HTBI primers and Arm-PCR of CDR3 regions. TCRdb re-called the multiplex PCR reads through MiXCR, storing one row per CDR3 protein. Here the sample spans some 320,000 distinct CDR3 sequences, 18% being singletons. This entry comes from a study of regulatory T cells in long-lasting Graves disease. Stated time point: newly diagnosed GD, antithyroid drugs for less than 3 months. Following extraction of RNA from PBMCs, that RNA was used to make the TCR library. The V end was cut by 4 bases, the J end by 0 bases, with 11 bases between. The CDR3 is 14 residues long. The germline V gene has CDR1 SQVTM and CDR2 ANQGSEA.

This receptor was taken from a female donor with Graves disease. Sample: peripheral blood mononuclear cells (PBMCs), taken at new diagnosis, from a patient treated with antithyroid drugs. This sequence joins TRBV29-1 and TRBJ2-3; a weak D match, TRBD2 (6 bases). The CDR3 is CSVAAGPSTDTQYF. As DNA, the CDR3 is TGCAGCGTTGCGGCGGGACCTAGCACAGATACGCAGTATTTT.